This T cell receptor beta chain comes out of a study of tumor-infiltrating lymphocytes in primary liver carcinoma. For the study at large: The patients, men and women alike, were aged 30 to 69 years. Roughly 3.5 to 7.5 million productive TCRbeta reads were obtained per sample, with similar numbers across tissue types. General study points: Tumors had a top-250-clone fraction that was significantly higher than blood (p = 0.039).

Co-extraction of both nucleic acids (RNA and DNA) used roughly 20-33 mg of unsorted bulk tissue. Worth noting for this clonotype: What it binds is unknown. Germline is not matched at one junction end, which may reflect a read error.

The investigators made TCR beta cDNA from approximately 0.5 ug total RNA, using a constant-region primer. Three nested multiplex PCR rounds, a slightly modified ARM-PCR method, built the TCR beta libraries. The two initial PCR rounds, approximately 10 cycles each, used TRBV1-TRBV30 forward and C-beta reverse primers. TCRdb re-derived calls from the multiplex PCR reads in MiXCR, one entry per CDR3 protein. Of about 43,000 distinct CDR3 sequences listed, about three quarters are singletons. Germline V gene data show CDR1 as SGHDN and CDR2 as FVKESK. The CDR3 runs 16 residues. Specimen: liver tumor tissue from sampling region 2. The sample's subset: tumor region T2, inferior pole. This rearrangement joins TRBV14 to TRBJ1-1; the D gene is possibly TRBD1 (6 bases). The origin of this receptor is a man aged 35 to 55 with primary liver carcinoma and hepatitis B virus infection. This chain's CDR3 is CARSQVRGLMNTEALF. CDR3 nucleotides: TGTGCCAGAAGCCAAGTTCGGGGGCTGATGAACACTGAAGCTCTCTTT.